This T cell receptor beta chain was retrieved from a study of blood T cells in healthy people across ages. A sample-barcoded 5' primer and a J-beta primer mix were used in a second PCR of roughly 7 to 11 cycles. Each CDR3 protein is one row after TCRdb ran MiXCR on the 5' RACE reads. The table lists more than 500,000 distinct CDR3 sequences, about 28% of them singletons. This clonotype was picked up a small number of times. V lost 5 bases and J lost 1, with 14 bases in between. CDR1 and CDR2 from the germline V gene are SGHAT and FQDESV (reference sequence). CDR3 length: 15 amino acids. The data were also submitted as part of a second study, on T cells of mothers and their children.

The chain recombines TRBV11-1 with TRBJ1-1; tentative D call: TRBD1 (5 bases). Material: blood. This TCR derives from a boy aged 2 to 10 in good health. The chain's CDR3 is CASSGGAAPNTEAFF. The DNA for the CDR3 is TGTGCCAGCAGCGGCGGGGCAGCACCGAACACTGAAGCTTTCTTT.